This T cell receptor beta chain is drawn from a study of T-cell memory formation after mild COVID-19. Study-level results: Clonal second-wave expansions that peaked on day 37 had unconfirmed SARS-CoV-2 specificity. Prior to infection, memory already included some responding clones, suggesting cross-reactive memory joined.

TCRalpha and TCRbeta libraries used 5'RACE with constant-segment primers and UMIs. TCRdb passed the 5' RACE reads through MiXCR, listing each CDR3 protein once. The data contain just under 350,000 distinct CDR3 sequences, 10% to 15% of them singletons. Note on this clonotype: The antigen is undetermined.

V was clipped by 11 bases and J by 7 bases; unmatched bases: 8. Germline CDR1 is MNHEY and CDR2 is SVGEGT. This CDR3 has 12 residues. The sequencing input was PBMCs or a T cell subset sorted from them (not recorded which). The clonotype was recovered from a man aged 18 to 29 who had mild COVID-19 (a few samples of this study predate the infection). Cell type and time point are not known. This sequence joins TRBV6-2 or TRBV6-3 and TRBJ2-7; 10 bases fit TRBD1. The CDR3 DNA reads TGTGCCGCCGGGACAGGGGATTGGGAGCAGTACTTC. It encodes CAAGTGDWEQYF.